The entry that follows covers one TCR beta chain sequence. Its antigen is not known. Assay: immunoSEQ multiplex PCR; the TCRdb copy retains only in-frame clones and omits some. There are around 30,000 clones in the sample; more than 60% occur only once, and around 15% lies in the top ten. Patients all relapsed after autologous stem cell transplantation, and there was variation in brentuximab vedotin exposure. V was cut by 3 bases and J by 4 bases, with 6 bases left in between. This CDR3 spans 12 amino acids. Germline CDR1 LNHDA, CDR2 SQIVND (reference sequence). The data derive from a study of PD-1 blockade in classical Hodgkin lymphoma. Study-level background: Patients received nivolumab 3 mg/kg intravenously every 2 weeks. Study-level points and caveats: With CD4+ cells, TCR diversity rose significantly by C4D1, but not with CD8+ cells.

This chain links TRBV19 with TRBJ1-1, with TRBD1 as a possible D gene (6 bases). The TCR was taken from a human donor with classical Hodgkin lymphoma. Sequencing was performed on peripheral blood mononuclear cells (PBMCs), taken before the second cycle of nivolumab. The CDR3 DNA is TGTGCCAGTAGTATCAGGGGCACTGAAGCTTTCTTT. This sequence encodes CASSIRGTEAFF.